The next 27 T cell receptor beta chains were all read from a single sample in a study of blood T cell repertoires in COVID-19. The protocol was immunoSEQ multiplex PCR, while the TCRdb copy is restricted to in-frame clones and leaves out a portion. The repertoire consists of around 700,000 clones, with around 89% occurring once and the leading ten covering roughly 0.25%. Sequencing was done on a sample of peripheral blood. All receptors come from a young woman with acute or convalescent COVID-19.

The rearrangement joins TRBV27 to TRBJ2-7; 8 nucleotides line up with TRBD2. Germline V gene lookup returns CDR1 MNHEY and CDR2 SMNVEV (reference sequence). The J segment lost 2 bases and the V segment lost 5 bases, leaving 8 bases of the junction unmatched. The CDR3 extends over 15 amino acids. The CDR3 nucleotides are TGTGCCAGCAGTCTAAACCCCGGGGGGGCCTACGAGCAGTACTTC. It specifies CASSLNPGGAYEQYF.

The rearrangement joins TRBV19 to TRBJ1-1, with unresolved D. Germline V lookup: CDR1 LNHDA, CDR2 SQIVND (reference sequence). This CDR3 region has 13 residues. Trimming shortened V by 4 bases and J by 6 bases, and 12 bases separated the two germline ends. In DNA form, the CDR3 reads TGTGCCAGTAGTACACCGGGCGGGGCTGAAGCTTTCTTT. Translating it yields CASSTPGGAEAFF.

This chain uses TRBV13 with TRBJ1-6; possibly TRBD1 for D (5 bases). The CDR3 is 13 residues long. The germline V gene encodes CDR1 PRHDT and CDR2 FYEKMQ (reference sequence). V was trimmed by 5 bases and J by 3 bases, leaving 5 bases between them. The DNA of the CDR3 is TGTGCCAGCAGCCAGGGCTATAATTCACCCCTCCACTTT. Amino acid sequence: CASSQGYNSPLHF.

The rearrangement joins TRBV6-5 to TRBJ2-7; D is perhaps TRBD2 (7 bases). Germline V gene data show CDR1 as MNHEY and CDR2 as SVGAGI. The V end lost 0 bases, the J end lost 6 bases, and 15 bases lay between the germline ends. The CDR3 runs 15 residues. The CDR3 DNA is TGTGCCAGCAGTTACTCGGAGGGGGGGGGCAGCGAGCAGTACTTC. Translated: CASSYSEGGGSEQYF.

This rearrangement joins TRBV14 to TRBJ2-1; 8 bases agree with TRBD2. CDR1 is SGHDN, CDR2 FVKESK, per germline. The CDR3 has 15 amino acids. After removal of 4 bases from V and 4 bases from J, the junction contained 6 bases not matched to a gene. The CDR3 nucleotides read TGTGCCAGCAGCCCGGCCAGCGGGAGATACAATGAGCAGTTCTTC. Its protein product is CASSPASGRYNEQFF. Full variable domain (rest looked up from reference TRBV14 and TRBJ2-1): EAGVTQFPSHSVIEKGQTVTLRCDPISGHDNLYWYRRVMGKEIKFLLHFVKESKQDESGMPNNRFLAERTGGTYSTLKVQPAELEDSGVYFCASSPASGRYNEQFFGPGTRLTVL.

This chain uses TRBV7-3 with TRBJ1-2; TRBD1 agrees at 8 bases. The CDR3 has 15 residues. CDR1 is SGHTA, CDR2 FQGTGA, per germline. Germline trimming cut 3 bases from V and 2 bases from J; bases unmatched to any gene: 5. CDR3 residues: CASSLAHRGNYGYTF. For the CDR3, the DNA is TGTGCCAGCAGCTTGGCCCACAGGGGGAACTATGGCTACACCTTC. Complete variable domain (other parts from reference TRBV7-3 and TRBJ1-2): GAGVSQTPSNKVTEKGKYVELRCDPISGHTALYWYRQSLGQGPEFLIYFQGTGAADDSGLPNDRFFAVRPEGSVSTLKIQRTERGDSAVYLCASSLAHRGNYGYTFGSGTRLTVV.

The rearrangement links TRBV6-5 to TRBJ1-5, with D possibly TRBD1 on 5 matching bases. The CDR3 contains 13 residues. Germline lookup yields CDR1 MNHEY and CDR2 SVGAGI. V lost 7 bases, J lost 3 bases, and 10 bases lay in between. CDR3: CASKGQSNQPQHF. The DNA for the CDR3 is TGTGCCAGCAAGGGGCAGTCCAATCAGCCCCAGCATTTT.

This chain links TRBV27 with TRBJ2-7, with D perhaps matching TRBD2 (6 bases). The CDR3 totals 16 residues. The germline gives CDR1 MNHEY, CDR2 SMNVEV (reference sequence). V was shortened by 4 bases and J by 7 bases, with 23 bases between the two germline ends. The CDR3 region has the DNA TGTGCCAGCAGTTCAAACATGGGTGCTGGCGGACTAGAGCAGTACTTC. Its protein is CASSSNMGAGGLEQYF.

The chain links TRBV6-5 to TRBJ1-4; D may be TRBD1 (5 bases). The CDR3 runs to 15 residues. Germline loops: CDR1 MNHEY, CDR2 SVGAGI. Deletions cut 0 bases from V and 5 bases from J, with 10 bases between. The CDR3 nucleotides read TGTGCCAGCAGTTACTCGGGGCAGCTAAATGAAAAACTGTTTTTT. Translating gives CASSYSGQLNEKLFF.

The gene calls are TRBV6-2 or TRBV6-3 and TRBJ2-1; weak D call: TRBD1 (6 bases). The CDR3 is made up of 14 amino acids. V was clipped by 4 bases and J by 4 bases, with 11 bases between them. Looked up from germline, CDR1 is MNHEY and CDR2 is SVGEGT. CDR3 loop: CASSWDIRYNEQFF. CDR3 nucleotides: TGTGCCAGCAGTTGGGACATTCGGTACAATGAGCAGTTCTTC.

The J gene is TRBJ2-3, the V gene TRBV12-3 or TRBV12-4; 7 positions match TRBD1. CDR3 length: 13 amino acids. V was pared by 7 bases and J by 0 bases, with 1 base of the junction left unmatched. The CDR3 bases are TGTGCCAGCACGGGACAGAGCACAGATACGCAGTATTTT. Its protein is CASTGQSTDTQYF.

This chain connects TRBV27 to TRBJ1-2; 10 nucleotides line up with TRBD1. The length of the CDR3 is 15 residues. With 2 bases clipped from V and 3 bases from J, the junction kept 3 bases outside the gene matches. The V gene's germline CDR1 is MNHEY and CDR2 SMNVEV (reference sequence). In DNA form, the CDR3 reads TGTGCCAGCAGTTTAGGACAGGGGGGCCACTATGGCTACACCTTC. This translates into CASSLGQGGHYGYTF.

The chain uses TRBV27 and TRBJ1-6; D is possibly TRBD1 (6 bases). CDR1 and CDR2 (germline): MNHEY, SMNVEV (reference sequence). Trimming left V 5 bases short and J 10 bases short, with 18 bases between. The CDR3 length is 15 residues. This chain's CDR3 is CASSATGFGSSPLHF. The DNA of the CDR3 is TGTGCCAGCAGTGCAACAGGGTTTGGAAGCTCACCCCTCCACTTT.

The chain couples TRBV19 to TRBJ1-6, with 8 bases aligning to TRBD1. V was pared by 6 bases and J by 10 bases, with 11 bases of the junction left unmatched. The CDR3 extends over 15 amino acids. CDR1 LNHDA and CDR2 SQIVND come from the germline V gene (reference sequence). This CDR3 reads CASSSIQGARSPLHF. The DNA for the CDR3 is TGTGCCAGTAGCTCTATCCAGGGGGCGAGATCACCCCTCCACTTT.

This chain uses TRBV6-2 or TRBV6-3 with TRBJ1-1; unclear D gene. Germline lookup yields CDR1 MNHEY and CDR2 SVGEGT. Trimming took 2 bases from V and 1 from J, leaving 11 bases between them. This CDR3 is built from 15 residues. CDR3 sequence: CASSYRTARNTEAFF. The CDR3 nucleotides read TGTGCCAGCAGTTACCGAACTGCAAGGAACACTGAAGCTTTCTTT.

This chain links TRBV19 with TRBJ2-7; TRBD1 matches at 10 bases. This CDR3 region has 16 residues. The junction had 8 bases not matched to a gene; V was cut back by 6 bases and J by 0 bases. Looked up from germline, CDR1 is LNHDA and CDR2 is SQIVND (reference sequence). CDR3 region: CASRQSGTGVSYEQYF. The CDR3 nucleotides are TGTGCCAGTAGACAGTCCGGGACAGGGGTCTCCTACGAGCAGTACTTC. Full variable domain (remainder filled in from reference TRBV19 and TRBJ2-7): DGGITQSPKYLFRKEGQNVTLSCEQNLNHDAMYWYRQDPGQGLRLIYYSQIVNDFQKGDIAEGYSVSREKKESFPLTVTSAQKNPTAFYLCASRQSGTGVSYEQYFGPGTRLTVT.

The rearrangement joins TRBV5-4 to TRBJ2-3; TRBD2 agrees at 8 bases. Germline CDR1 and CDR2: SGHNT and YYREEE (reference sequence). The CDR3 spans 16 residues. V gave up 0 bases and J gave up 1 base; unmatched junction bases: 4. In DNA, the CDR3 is TGTGCCAGCAGCTTGGTGTTGCGGGGGGGCACAGATACGCAGTATTTT. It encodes CASSLVLRGGTDTQYF.

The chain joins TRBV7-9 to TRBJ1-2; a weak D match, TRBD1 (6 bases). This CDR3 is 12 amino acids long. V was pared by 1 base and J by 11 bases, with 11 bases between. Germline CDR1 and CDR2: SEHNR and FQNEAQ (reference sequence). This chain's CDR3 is CASSLDRGAYTF. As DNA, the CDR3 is TGTGCCAGCAGCTTAGACCGGGGGGCTTACACCTTC.

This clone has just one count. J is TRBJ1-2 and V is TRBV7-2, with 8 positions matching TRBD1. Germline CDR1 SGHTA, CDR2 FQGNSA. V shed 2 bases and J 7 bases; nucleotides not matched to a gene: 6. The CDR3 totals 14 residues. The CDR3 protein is CASSLWDRSAGYTF. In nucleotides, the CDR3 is TGTGCCAGCAGCTTATGGGACAGGTCGGCTGGCTACACCTTC. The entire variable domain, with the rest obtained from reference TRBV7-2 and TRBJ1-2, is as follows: GAGVSQSPSNKVTEKGKDVELRCDPISGHTALYWYRQSLGQGLEFLIYFQGNSAPDKSGLPSDRFSAERTGGSVSTLTIQRTQQEDSAVYLCASSLWDRSAGYTFGSGTRLTVV.

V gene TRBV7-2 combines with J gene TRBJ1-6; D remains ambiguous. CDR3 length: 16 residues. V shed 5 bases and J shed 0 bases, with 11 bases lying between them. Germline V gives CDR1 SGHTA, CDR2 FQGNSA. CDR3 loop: CASSPSGSSYNSPLHF. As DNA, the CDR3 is TGTGCCAGCAGCCCTAGTGGGAGCTCCTATAATTCACCCCTCCACTTT.

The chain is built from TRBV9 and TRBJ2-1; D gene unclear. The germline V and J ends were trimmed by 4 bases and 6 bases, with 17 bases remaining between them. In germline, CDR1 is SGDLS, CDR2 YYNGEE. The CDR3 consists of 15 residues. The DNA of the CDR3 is TGTGCCAGCAGCCATCGCGAGAGGATTGGCAATGAGCAGTTCTTC. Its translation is CASSHRERIGNEQFF.

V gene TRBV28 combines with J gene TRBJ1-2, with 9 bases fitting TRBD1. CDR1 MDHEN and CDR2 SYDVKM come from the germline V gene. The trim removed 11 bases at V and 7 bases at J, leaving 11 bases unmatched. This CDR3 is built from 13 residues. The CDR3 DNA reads TGTGCCGCCCGGGACAGGGCCTTAGGTGGCTACACCTTC. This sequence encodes CAARDRALGGYTF.

The CDR3 protein is CASSKGVMDGYTF. CDR3 DNA sequence: TGTGCCAGCAGCAAGGGGGTGATGGATGGCTACACCTTC. The chain recombines TRBV5-4 with TRBJ1-2; D may be TRBD1 (6 bases). Germline V gives CDR1 SGHNT, CDR2 YYREEE (reference sequence). The CDR3 totals 13 residues. Deletions cut 4 bases from V and 6 bases from J, with 13 bases between.

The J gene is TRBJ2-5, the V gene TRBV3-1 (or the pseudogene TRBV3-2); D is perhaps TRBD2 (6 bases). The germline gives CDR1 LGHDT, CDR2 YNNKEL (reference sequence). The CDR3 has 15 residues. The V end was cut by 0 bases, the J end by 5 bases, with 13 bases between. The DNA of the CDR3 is TGTGCCAGCAGCCAAGAGGAGGGAATTTTCGAGACCCAGTACTTC. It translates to CASSQEEGIFETQYF.

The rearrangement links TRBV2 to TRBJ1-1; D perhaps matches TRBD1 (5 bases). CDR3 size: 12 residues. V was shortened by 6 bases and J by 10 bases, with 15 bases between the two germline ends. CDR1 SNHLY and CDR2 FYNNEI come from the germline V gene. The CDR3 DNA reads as TGTGCCAGCAGCGCTGACAGTCTAATAGCTTTCTTT. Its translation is CASSADSLIAFF.

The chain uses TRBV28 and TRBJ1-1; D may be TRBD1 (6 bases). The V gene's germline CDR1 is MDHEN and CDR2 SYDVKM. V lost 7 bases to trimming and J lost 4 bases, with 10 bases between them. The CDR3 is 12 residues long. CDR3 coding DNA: TGTGCCAGCACCAGGGGATCCACTGAAGCTTTCTTT. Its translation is CASTRGSTEAFF.

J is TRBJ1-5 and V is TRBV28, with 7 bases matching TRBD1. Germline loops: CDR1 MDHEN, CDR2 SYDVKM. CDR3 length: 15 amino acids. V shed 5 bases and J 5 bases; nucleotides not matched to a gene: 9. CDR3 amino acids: CASSLPRQGDQPQHF. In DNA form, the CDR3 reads TGTGCCAGCAGTCTCCCGAGACAGGGTGATCAGCCCCAGCATTTT.